The text below deals with one TCR beta chain. Trimming took 0 bases from V and 7 from J, leaving 12 bases between them. Germline V gene sequence: CDR1 MDHEN, CDR2 SYDVKM. The CDR3 has 14 residues. Sequencing was performed with immunoSEQ multiplex PCR; in TCRdb, only in-frame clones are kept and a portion is missing. The sample holds roughly 330,000 clones, around 90% seen once. This entry is derived from a study of blood T cell repertoires in COVID-19. Study at large: Sample material is recorded as cDNA or gDNA derived from T cells, B-cell-depleted T cells, or PBMCs.

Membership in each cohort depended on participant-reported clinical history. The clonotype comes from a man aged 25-40 years who had recovered from COVID-19. The V gene is TRBV28, the J gene TRBJ1-2; maybe TRBD1 (6 bases). What was sequenced was PBMCs or T cells enriched from blood (not recorded which). CDR3 region: CASSLWTAGVGYTF. The CDR3 bases are TGTGCCAGCAGTTTATGGACGGCAGGGGTTGGCTACACCTTC.